This T cell receptor (beta chain) was observed in a study of blood T cell repertoires in COVID-19. Study details: The United States, Italy and Spain supplied acute and convalescent COVID-19 samples. Nucleic acid was either cDNA or gDNA, and it came from T cells, B-cell-depleted T cells, or PBMCs.

Authors' methods: Counts of nucleated cells, estimated from reference gene primer amplification, were obtained. Profiling relied on immunoSEQ multiplex PCR, and the TCRdb table lists in-frame clones only, not all of them. For V, J and clone size, that table is used; D and trimming come from the DNA. The table lists 35,000 to 50,000 clones, over 75% of them singletons. Trimming pared 3 bases from V and 6 bases from J, leaving 9 bases between. CDR3 length equals 12 residues. Input material: peripheral blood. The genes are TRBV12-3 or TRBV12-4 and TRBJ2-7; D gene ambiguous. The TCR comes from a human donor in a cohort sampled during active COVID-19. DNA for the CDR3: TGTGCCAGCAGTTTCACAACGGGCGAGCAGTACTTC. It is translated as CASSFTTGEQYF.